The 12 T cell receptor beta chains in this list originate from one sample, sequenced in a study of cytomegalovirus exposure and HLA in healthy donors (dated by TCRdb to the late 2010s). The library was obtained by the immunoSEQ multiplex PCR assay. For the multiplex PCR, a mixture combining 60 forward primers for TCR Vbeta segments and 13 reverse primers for TCR Jbeta segments was used. Drawn from immuneACCESS, this table holds only the in-frame rearrangements with V and J called that TCRdb kept. Clones are partly lost; checked studies trace under half to an unresolved V gene and leave the rest unexplained. The data table for this sample lists approximately 40,000 clones. Around 5.9% of the sample is in the top ten clones. Sequenced sample: PBMCs. All receptors derive from a human donor in good health.

This chain connects TRBV7-3 to TRBJ1-3; D call uncertain. Germline V gene sequence: CDR1 SGHTA, CDR2 FQGTGA. V was pared by 5 bases and J by 1 base, with 9 bases between. The CDR3 is 14 amino acids. The CDR3 sequence is CASSKTGSGNTIYF. CDR3 nucleotide sequence: TGTGCCAGCAGCAAGACCGGGTCTGGAAACACCATATATTTT.

The rearrangement links TRBV2 to TRBJ1-5; D is unresolved. The length of the CDR3 is 13 residues. CDR1 is SNHLY, CDR2 FYNNEI, per germline. V dropped 3 bases and J dropped 9 bases, with 12 bases sitting between them. The CDR3 reads CASSDSDRRPQHF. Here the CDR3 DNA reads TGTGCCAGCAGTGATTCGGATAGGAGGCCCCAGCATTTT. Combining the CDR3 with reference TRBV2 and TRBJ1-5 gives the whole variable domain EPEVTQTPSHQVTQMGQEVILRCVPISNHLYFYWYRQILGQKVEFLVSFYNNEISEKSEIFDDQFSVERPDGSNFTLKIRSTKLEDSAMYFCASSDSDRRPQHFGDGTRLSIL.

As for this clone: A read error may produce the germline difference seen at one junction end. The chain is built from TRBV5-1 and TRBJ2-3, with D possibly matching TRBD2 (7 bases). The CDR3 spans 16 residues. Germline lookup yields CDR1 SGHRS and CDR2 YFSETQ. CDR3 coding DNA: TGCGCCAGCAGCTTGCAGGGAGGGGGTAGCATAGATACGCAGTATTTT. It is translated as CASSLQGGGSIDTQYF.

The chain carries TRBV7-8 and TRBJ1-2; 10 bases line up with TRBD1. Germline CDR1 and CDR2: SGHVS and FQNEAQ. The CDR3 extends over 18 amino acids. The junction had 14 bases not matched to a gene; V was cut back by 7 bases and J by 0 bases. The CDR3 is CASTRRLRDRGSNYGYTF. The DNA of the CDR3 is TGTGCCAGCACCAGACGGCTCCGGGACAGGGGATCTAACTATGGCTACACCTTC. Full variable domain (rest looked up from reference TRBV7-8 and TRBJ1-2): GAGVSQSPRYKVAKRGQDVALRCDPISGHVSLFWYQQALGQGPEFLTYFQNEAQLDKSGLPSDRFFAERPEGSVSTLKIQRTQQEDSAVYLCASTRRLRDRGSNYGYTFGSGTRLTVV.

The chain employs TRBV5-5 and TRBJ2-7, with TRBD1 matching 11 bases. The V segment lost 2 bases and the J segment 6 bases; nucleotides outside the gene matches: 7. The length of the CDR3 is 15 residues. Germline CDR1 is SGHKS and CDR2 is YYEKEE (reference sequence). CDR3 nucleotides: TGTGCCAGCAGCTTACTGCCGGGACAGGGGGTCGAGCAGTACTTC. Amino acid sequence: CASSLLPGQGVEQYF.

The chain recombines TRBV30 with TRBJ1-4; no firm D call. V lost 0 bases and J 0 bases, leaving 14 bases between the germline ends. Germline CDR1 reads GTSNPN; CDR2 reads SVGIG (reference sequence). This CDR3 spans 17 amino acids. CDR3 sequence reads: CAWSVAGVTATNEKLFF. CDR3 sequence (DNA): TGTGCCTGGAGTGTTGCCGGGGTAACTGCAACTAATGAAAAACTGTTTTTT.

The chain employs TRBV7-2 and TRBJ1-2; D remains unclear. V gave up 8 bases and J gave up 8 bases, with 12 bases separating them. CDR1 SGHTA and CDR2 FQGNSA come from the germline V gene. CDR3 size: 11 residues. CDR3 sequence reads: CASSSGGGYTF. In DNA form, the CDR3 reads TGTGCCAGCTCCTCGGGAGGGGGCTACACCTTC.

The chain's CDR3 is CASSFKSGTYEQYF. CDR3 DNA: TGTGCCAGCAGTTTCAAGTCCGGTACCTACGAGCAGTACTTC. The V call is TRBV27, the J call TRBJ2-7; no reliable D call. CDR3 length: 14 residues. Trimming left V 3 bases short and J 2 bases short, with 11 bases between. Germline CDR1 and CDR2: MNHEY and SMNVEV (reference sequence).

The V call is TRBV18, the J call TRBJ2-7; 8 nucleotides align to TRBD2. V shed 8 bases, J shed 0 bases, and the junction held 3 bases outside the gene matches. Germline V CDR1 and CDR2: KGHSH, LQKENI. This CDR3 contains 13 residues. The CDR3 DNA reads TGTGCCAGCCAAAGCGGGAGCTCCTACGAGCAGTACTTC. Amino acid sequence: CASQSGSSYEQYF.

The J gene is TRBJ2-1, the V gene TRBV5-1, with 9 bases matching TRBD2. Germline assignment: CDR1 SGHRS and CDR2 YFSETQ. CDR3 size: 15 residues. V lost 4 bases and J lost 5; bases outside the gene matches: 7. The CDR3 sequence: CASSRTSGRNNEQFF. The CDR3, as DNA: TGCGCCAGCAGCAGAACTAGCGGGCGAAACAATGAGCAGTTCTTC.

V gene TRBV10-3 combines with J gene TRBJ2-6; TRBD1 matches 7 bases. The germline V gene encodes CDR1 ENHRY and CDR2 SYGVKD. Trimming removed 8 bases from V and 2 bases from J; junction bases left unmatched: 9. The CDR3 consists of 16 residues. CDR3 DNA sequence: TGTGCCATCCAGGGGGAGTTGCTTGCTGGGGCCAACGTCCTGACTTTC. This translates into CAIQGELLAGANVLTF.

CDR3 protein: CASSRRRIRGNQPQHF. The DNA of the CDR3 is TGTGCCAGCAGTCGCCGACGGATCCGCGGAAATCAGCCCCAGCATTTT. This rearrangement joins TRBV28 to TRBJ1-5; the D is unclear. Looked up from germline, CDR1 is MDHEN and CDR2 is SYDVKM. The V end lost 5 bases, the J end lost 4 bases, and 18 bases lay between the germline ends. The CDR3 consists of 16 residues.